These T cell receptor beta chains were read from a single sample in a study of blood T cell repertoires in COVID-19. Profiled with immunoSEQ multiplex PCR; TCRdb holds only in-frame clones, not every one. The sample holds approximately 46,000 clones, approximately 89% seen once. Material: peripheral blood. All receptors derive from a man in his 60s with acute or convalescent COVID-19. Each CDR3 is given with its conserved first and last residue. D genes are given only for firm matches. Some rows mark clone size as missing; the rest say once, few, many or name a class of expanded clone.

d_gene: .; len: 12; j_gene: TRBJ2-1; abundance: .; v_gene: TRBV3-1/TRBV3-2; CDR3nt: TGTGCCAGCAGCCAATCCCGGGGTTGGAAGTTCTTC; CDR3aa: CASSQSRGWKFF
d_gene: TRBD2; len: 16; j_gene: TRBJ2-7; abundance: .; v_gene: TRBV3-1/TRBV3-2; CDR3nt: TGTGCCAGCAGCCCCCTGCCAGCGGGGGGAGCCTACGAGCAGTACTTC; CDR3aa: CASSPLPAGGAYEQYF
d_gene: .; len: 13; j_gene: TRBJ2-7; abundance: .; v_gene: TRBV3-1/TRBV3-2; CDR3nt: TGTGCCAGCAGCCAAGCTCAGGGTGGAGAGCAGTACTTC; CDR3aa: CASSQAQGGEQYF
d_gene: TRBD1; len: 15; j_gene: TRBJ1-1; abundance: .; v_gene: TRBV25-1; CDR3nt: TGTGCCAGCAGTGACAGGACAGGTGGGAACACTGAAGCTTTCTTT; CDR3aa: CASSDRTGGNTEAFF
d_gene: .; len: 14; j_gene: TRBJ2-2; abundance: .; v_gene: TRBV5-1; CDR3nt: TGCGCCAGCAGTTCAACAGAGAACACCGGGGAGCTGTTTTTT; CDR3aa: CASSSTENTGELFF
d_gene: .; len: 13; j_gene: TRBJ2-3; abundance: .; v_gene: TRBV25-1; CDR3nt: TGTGCCAGCAGGCACAGCGGGACAGATACGCAGTATTTT; CDR3aa: CASRHSGTDTQYF
d_gene: .; len: 15; j_gene: TRBJ1-3; abundance: .; v_gene: TRBV2; CDR3nt: TGTGCCAGCAGTGATGGGGCAGTCTCTGGAAACACCATATATTTT; CDR3aa: CASSDGAVSGNTIYF
d_gene: TRBD2; len: 17; j_gene: TRBJ2-1; abundance: .; v_gene: TRBV5-1; CDR3nt: TGCGCCAGCAGCTTGGAAGCGGGACGGGAGGGTTGGAATGAGCAGTTCTTC; CDR3aa: CASSLEAGREGWNEQFF
d_gene: .; len: 10; j_gene: TRBJ1-4; abundance: .; v_gene: TRBV6-4; CDR3nt: TGTGCCAGGATGACAGTAGAACTGTTTTTT; CDR3aa: CARMTVELFF
d_gene: .; len: 16; j_gene: TRBJ1-1; abundance: .; v_gene: TRBV28; CDR3nt: TGTGCCAGCAGTTTATGGCGTACCCTAGATGGGACTGAAGCTTTCTTT; CDR3aa: CASSLWRTLDGTEAFF
d_gene: .; len: 12; j_gene: TRBJ2-7; abundance: .; v_gene: TRBV19; CDR3nt: TGTGCCAGTTCCGACAGGTGGGACGAGCAGTACTTC; CDR3aa: CASSDRWDEQYF
d_gene: TRBD2; len: 14; j_gene: TRBJ2-3; abundance: once; v_gene: TRBV3-1/TRBV3-2; CDR3nt: TGTGCCAGCAGCCAGCGGGGGGTTACAGATACGCAGTATTTT; CDR3aa: CASSQRGVTDTQYF
d_gene: TRBD1; len: 15; j_gene: TRBJ2-5; abundance: .; v_gene: TRBV5-1; CDR3nt: TGCGCCAGCAGCATCAACACAGGGGCCCAAGAGACCCAGTACTTC; CDR3aa: CASSINTGAQETQYF
d_gene: .; len: 12; j_gene: TRBJ2-7; abundance: few; v_gene: TRBV7-9; CDR3nt: TGTGCCAGCTCCCAGTCGGGGTCCGAGCAGTACTTC; CDR3aa: CASSQSGSEQYF
d_gene: .; len: 13; j_gene: TRBJ1-5; abundance: .; v_gene: TRBV12-3/TRBV12-4; CDR3nt: TGTGCCAGCAACCGGGATAGCAATCAGCCCCAGCATTTT; CDR3aa: CASNRDSNQPQHF
d_gene: .; len: 17; j_gene: TRBJ2-6; abundance: .; v_gene: TRBV27; CDR3nt: TGTGCCAGCAGACCGGGACAAGTCTTGTCTGGGGCCAACGTCCTGACTTTC; CDR3aa: CASRPGQVLSGANVLTF
d_gene: TRBD2; len: 18; j_gene: TRBJ2-7; abundance: .; v_gene: TRBV27; CDR3nt: TGTGCCACCCTATCCGCAGGCGGGGGAAGGCTGTTGTTCGACGAGCAGTACTTC; CDR3aa: CATLSAGGGRLLFDEQYF
d_gene: TRBD2; len: 16; j_gene: TRBJ2-5; abundance: .; v_gene: TRBV3-1/TRBV3-2; CDR3nt: TGTGCCAGCAGCCCTCATCGCGGGGGAGGAGGCGAGACCCAGTACTTC; CDR3aa: CASSPHRGGGGETQYF
d_gene: .; len: 14; j_gene: TRBJ1-6; abundance: .; v_gene: TRBV11-2; CDR3nt: TGTGCCAGCAGCCCAGGGGTTTCCAATTCACCCCTCCACTTT; CDR3aa: CASSPGVSNSPLHF
d_gene: .; len: 15; j_gene: TRBJ2-7; abundance: .; v_gene: TRBV27; CDR3nt: TGTGCCAGCAGTTTATCGGGGCAGGGGTGGTACGAGCAGTACTTC; CDR3aa: CASSLSGQGWYEQYF
d_gene: .; len: 15; j_gene: TRBJ1-1; abundance: few; v_gene: TRBV27; CDR3nt: TGTGCCAGCAGTTCGTTAGACGGGAAGAAGACTGAAGCTTTCTTT; CDR3aa: CASSSLDGKKTEAFF
d_gene: .; len: 16; j_gene: TRBJ1-1; abundance: .; v_gene: TRBV5-4; CDR3nt: TGTGCCAGCAGCTCCTATATAAAAGGGAGGAACACTGAAGCTTTCTTT; CDR3aa: CASSSYIKGRNTEAFF